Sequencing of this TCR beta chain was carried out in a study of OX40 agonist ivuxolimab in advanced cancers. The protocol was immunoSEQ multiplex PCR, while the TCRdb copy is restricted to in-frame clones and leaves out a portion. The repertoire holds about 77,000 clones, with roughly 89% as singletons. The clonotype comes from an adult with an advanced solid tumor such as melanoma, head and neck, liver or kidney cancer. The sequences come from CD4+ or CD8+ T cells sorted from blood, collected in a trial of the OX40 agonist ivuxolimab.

The CDR3 DNA follows: TGTGCCAGCAAGAGGACAGGGGGGCCCTACACCTTC. It specifies CASKRTGGPYTF. The chain recombines TRBV28 with TRBJ1-2; 10 bases are a match to TRBD1. Germline CDR1 and CDR2: MDHEN and SYDVKM. This CDR3 spans 12 amino acids. V lost 7 bases to trimming and J lost 10 bases; unmatched junction nucleotides: 6.